The 26 T cell receptor beta chains reported below all come from one sample, sequenced in a study of T cells in Graves' hyperthyroidism and ophthalmopathy. Amplification of TCR beta CDR3 regions used RNA as the template. The HTBI set primed first-round TCR CDR3 RT-PCR. One entry per CDR3 protein results from TCRdb running MiXCR on the multiplex PCR reads. The repertoire holds hundreds of thousands of distinct CDR3 sequences, with around 38% as singletons. The sequenced material came from blood. These receptors originate from a man aged 18 to 30 with Graves' hyperthyroidism.

The chain uses TRBV12-5 and TRBJ1-1; tentatively, D is TRBD1 (6 bases). V dropped 0 bases and J dropped 5 bases, with 13 bases sitting between them. Germline values: CDR1 LGHNT, CDR2 FRNRAP. CDR3 size: 15 residues. The CDR3 DNA is TGTGCTAGTGGTTTGGTCTCCCGGGGGCGAACTGAAGCTTTCTTT. It specifies CASGLVSRGRTEAFF.

The chain uses TRBV6-1 and TRBJ2-7; 7 nucleotides align to TRBD2. CDR3 length: 15 amino acids. V lost 8 bases, J lost 3 bases, and 13 bases stayed unmatched. Germline values: CDR1 MNHNS, CDR2 SASEGT. The CDR3 DNA reads as TGTGCCAGCGTTGAAGATCCGGCTAGCGGCTACGAGCAGTACTTC. Protein sequence: CASVEDPASGYEQYF.

Ten or more counts support this clonotype. The genes are TRBV20-1 and TRBJ1-5; D is unresolved. The CDR3 totals 12 residues. CDR1 DFQATT and CDR2 SNEGSKA come from the germline V gene (reference sequence). The V end was cut by 1 base, the J end by 7 bases, with 8 bases between. In DNA form, the CDR3 reads TGCAGTGCTAGAGGACCAGGCCAGCCCCAGCATTTT. The encoded protein is CSARGPGQPQHF.

As regards this clonotype: A clone one base away is much larger, so this may be a read error. Without the conserved terminal phenylalanine or tryptophan, this CDR3 likely stems from a read error. The DNA of the CDR3 is TGCAGTGCCCCGGCCAGGGAGGTAGATGGCTACACCCTC. It codes for CSAPAREVDGYTL. This chain connects TRBV20-1 to TRBJ1-2; a weak D match, TRBD1 (5 bases). V lost 6 bases and J lost 6, with 17 bases in between. Germline assignment: CDR1 DFQATT and CDR2 SNEGSKA (reference sequence). This CDR3 spans 13 amino acids.

This clonotype has just a few counts. This chain links TRBV5-5 with TRBJ1-6; 8 bases are a match to TRBD1. With V trimmed by 0 bases and J by 10 bases, 15 bases remained unmatched. The V gene's germline CDR1 is SGHKS and CDR2 YYEKEE (reference sequence). This CDR3 spans 18 amino acids. The DNA for the CDR3 is TGTGCCAGCAGCTTGGGCGCGGGACAGGAGCTTAGAAGCTCACCCCTCCACTTT. Its translation is CASSLGAGQELRSSPLHF.

This clonotype was detected only a few times. The chain employs TRBV10-3 and TRBJ2-7, with 8 bases identical to TRBD2. The CDR3 contains 14 residues. Trimming cost V 10 bases and J 3 bases; bases outside gene matches: 11. Germline lookup yields CDR1 ENHRY and CDR2 SYGVKD. The CDR3 nucleotides are TGTGCCAGCAGAACTAGCGGTCGAAGCTACGAGCAGTACTTC. This translates into CASRTSGRSYEQYF.

V is TRBV19 and J is TRBJ1-2, with 8 bases aligning to TRBD1. The V segment lost 6 bases and the J segment 1 base; nucleotides outside the gene matches: 7. The CDR3 has 15 residues. Germline V gene lookup returns CDR1 LNHDA and CDR2 SQIVND (reference sequence). CDR3 residues: CASSTGGTYNYGYTF. The CDR3 DNA is TGTGCCAGTAGCACAGGGGGGACGTATAACTATGGCTACACCTTC.

The chain has TRBV2 and TRBJ1-5; D call uncertain. The V gene lost 6 bases and the J gene lost 6 bases, with 9 bases spanning the gap. Looked up from germline, CDR1 is SNHLY and CDR2 is FYNNEI. This CDR3 has 12 residues. The CDR3 coding sequence is TGTGCCAGCAGGGTCGATAGTCAGCCCCAGCATTTT. As protein: CASRVDSQPQHF. The whole variable domain, remainder taken from reference TRBV2 and TRBJ1-5, is EPEVTQTPSHQVTQMGQEVILRCVPISNHLYFYWYRQILGQKVEFLVSFYNNEISEKSEIFDDQFSVERPDGSNFTLKIRSTKLEDSAMYFCASRVDSQPQHFGDGTRLSIL.

The chain links TRBV20-1 to TRBJ2-2; D call uncertain. Germline CDR1 reads DFQATT; CDR2 reads SNEGSKA (reference sequence). The germline V and J ends were trimmed by 1 base and 1 base, with 7 bases remaining between them. CDR3 length equals 14 residues. CDR3 bases: TGCAGTGCTAGAGCTTCCCTGAACACCGGGGAGCTGTTTTTT. Its translation: CSARASLNTGELFF.

The J gene is TRBJ1-2, the V gene TRBV20-1; D not certain. The CDR3 contains 18 residues. V was pared by 6 bases and J by 0 bases, with 26 bases between. Germline V gene lookup returns CDR1 DFQATT and CDR2 SNEGSKA (reference sequence). The CDR3 here is CSAPDTPLDTGTNYGYTF. DNA of the CDR3: TGCAGTGCACCAGATACTCCCCTTGACACCGGGACTAACTATGGCTACACCTTC.

This clonotype was seen at least ten times. The V gene is TRBV29-1, the J gene TRBJ2-5, with 11 bases identical to TRBD1. V shed 6 bases and J 7 bases; nucleotides not matched to a gene: 4. This CDR3 is 12 amino acids long. Germline values: CDR1 SQVTM, CDR2 ANQGSEA. The CDR3 region has the DNA TGCAGCGTGGACAGGGGGCGAGGGACCCAGTACTTC. It translates to CSVDRGRGTQYF.

This clonotype showed up many times. The rearrangement links TRBV2 to TRBJ1-2; no clear D. Germline values: CDR1 SNHLY, CDR2 FYNNEI. CDR3 length: 11 residues. Between the trimmed V and J ends, which lost 11 bases and 6 bases, there was a span of 13 bases. The CDR3 DNA follows: TGTGCCCCCCTCGAGGCGGATGGCTACACCTTC. Its translation: CAPLEADGYTF.

The chain employs TRBV11-2 and TRBJ2-6, with 9 positions matching TRBD1. Germline-derived CDR1 and CDR2 are SGHAT and FQNNGV. The J segment lost 0 bases and the V segment lost 7 bases, leaving 7 bases of the junction unmatched. This CDR3 region has 17 residues. The CDR3 region is CASKPGQGFSGANVLTF. The CDR3, as DNA: TGTGCCAGCAAACCGGGACAGGGTTTCTCTGGGGCCAACGTCCTGACTTTC.

This clonotype showed up just a few times. V and J are TRBV7-9 and TRBJ2-5; unclear D gene. The CDR3 is made up of 14 amino acids. The V and J ends lost 5 bases and 1 base respectively, with 11 bases between them. CDR1 and CDR2 from the germline V gene are SEHNR and FQNEAQ (reference sequence). The CDR3 sequence is CASSPWGTQETQYF. Here the CDR3 DNA reads TGTGCCAGCAGCCCCTGGGGTACCCAAGAGACCCAGTACTTC.

V gene TRBV5-6 combines with J gene TRBJ2-5, with a tentative D call TRBD2 (5 bases). The CDR3 totals 13 residues. V was cut by 3 bases and J by 2 bases, with 8 bases left in between. Germline V lookup: CDR1 SGHDT, CDR2 YYEEEE. This CDR3 reads CASSSWEQETQYF. The CDR3 region has the DNA TGTGCCAGCAGCTCCTGGGAGCAAGAGACCCAGTACTTC.

The V call is TRBV4-3, the J call TRBJ2-7, with a tentative D call TRBD2 (6 bases). Germline-derived CDR1 and CDR2 are LGHNA and YSLEER. Trimming took 1 base from V and 4 from J, leaving 11 bases between them. The CDR3 is 14 amino acids. Written as DNA, the CDR3 is TGCGCCAGCAGCCAAGCATCGGAGGGGTACGAGCAGTACTTC. It translates to CASSQASEGYEQYF.

V is TRBV7-2 and J is TRBJ1-6; D is ambiguous. This CDR3 region has 15 residues. The germline V gene has CDR1 SGHTA and CDR2 FQGNSA. The V end was cut by 8 bases, the J end by 7 bases, with 18 bases between. CDR3 sequence: CASSLWKSGNSPLHF. In DNA form, the CDR3 reads TGTGCCAGCTCCCTCTGGAAATCGGGAAATTCACCCCTCCACTTT.

J is TRBJ1-6 and V is TRBV25-1, with a tentative D call TRBD1 (5 bases). From germline, CDR1 is MGHDK and CDR2 SYGVNS. V lost 8 bases to trimming and J lost 7 bases, with 18 bases between them. CDR3 length: 15 residues. CDR3 DNA sequence: TGTGCCAGCGCCCGGCCAGGGTTGAGCAATTCACCCCTCCACTTT. It encodes CASARPGLSNSPLHF.

The rearrangement uses TRBV19 and TRBJ2-6; 7 nucleotides agree with TRBD1. The CDR3 totals 13 residues. CDR1 and CDR2 from the germline V gene are LNHDA and SQIVND (reference sequence). Trimming removed 3 bases from V and 10 bases from J; junction bases left unmatched: 3. The CDR3 sequence is CASSIQGVNVLTF. DNA for the CDR3: TGTGCCAGTAGTATCCAGGGGGTTAACGTCCTGACTTTC.

The chain is built from TRBV28 and TRBJ2-5; 8 bases are shared with TRBD2. After removal of 6 bases from V and 4 bases from J, the junction contained 10 bases not matched to a gene. Germline values: CDR1 MDHEN, CDR2 SYDVKM. The CDR3 covers 15 residues. The CDR3 region has the DNA TGTGCCAGCAGCCTCCTATCGGGAGGGGGAGAGACCCAGTACTTC. This sequence encodes CASSLLSGGGETQYF.

The chain uses TRBV6-5 and TRBJ1-4; no definite D call. Germline values: CDR1 MNHEY, CDR2 SVGAGI. CDR3 size: 14 residues. V was trimmed by 8 bases and J by 7 bases, leaving 17 bases between them. CDR3 nucleotides: TGTGCCAGCTCTAACCGAGGCGGGAGTGAAAAACTGTTTTTT. It specifies CASSNRGGSEKLFF.

The rearrangement joins TRBV4-1 to TRBJ2-2, with D maybe TRBD2 (6 bases). The CDR3 runs to 14 residues. CDR1 MGHRA and CDR2 YSYEKL come from the germline V gene. V lost 6 bases and J lost 4, with 12 bases in between. The CDR3 spells CASRSGRGTGELFF. The DNA of the CDR3 is TGCGCCAGCAGATCCGGGAGAGGCACCGGGGAGCTGTTTTTT.

The chain couples TRBV5-1 to TRBJ2-5; tentatively, D is TRBD1 (7 bases). The CDR3 loop spans 15 amino acids. V lost 4 bases to trimming and J lost 4 bases, with 17 bases between them. From germline, CDR1 is SGHRS and CDR2 YFSETQ. In DNA, the CDR3 is TGCGCCAGCAGCGACGGAGGAGGGGGCCGAGAGACCCAGTACTTC. Protein sequence: CASSDGGGGRETQYF.

This clonotype was seen repeatedly, ten times or more. The rearrangement uses TRBV20-1 and TRBJ1-5; D remains ambiguous. The germline gives CDR1 DFQATT, CDR2 SNEGSKA (reference sequence). There are 12 residues in the CDR3. V was trimmed by 3 bases and J by 2 bases, leaving 5 bases between them. The chain's CDR3 is CSASQRNQPQHF. The CDR3 bases are TGCAGTGCTAGTCAGCGCAATCAGCCCCAGCATTTT.

The chain links TRBV2 to TRBJ2-2; 10 nucleotides agree with TRBD2. Trimming took 2 bases from V and 3 from J; bases not matched to a gene: 3. Germline CDR1 is SNHLY and CDR2 is FYNNEI. The CDR3 spans 16 residues. The chain's CDR3 is CASSERAGGDTGELFF. DNA of the CDR3: TGTGCCAGCAGTGAAAGAGCGGGAGGGGACACCGGGGAGCTGTTTTTT.

This chain connects TRBV7-9 to TRBJ2-3; D ambiguous. V lost 5 bases and J lost 2, with 5 bases in between. This CDR3 has 12 residues. The V gene's germline CDR1 is SEHNR and CDR2 FQNEAQ (reference sequence). CDR3 bases: TGTGCCAGCAGCCCGTACACAGATACGCAGTATTTT. Protein: CASSPYTDTQYF.